This T cell receptor beta chain emerged from a study of human T cells and chemical hapten exposure. TCRdb recomputed calls from the RACE reads with MiXCR, one row per CDR3 protein. The sample lists some 250,000 distinct CDR3 sequences; 7.5% to 9% were seen once. As for time point: pre-sensitization, week 0. Described treatment: therapeutic diphenylcyclopropenone sensitization with weekly scalp DPC. The CDR3 runs to 15 residues. With 5 bases clipped from V and 10 bases from J, the junction kept 15 bases outside the gene matches. This sample comprised whole blood, obtained in connection with sensitization to the hapten diphenylcyclopropenone (DPC). The source of this sequence is a man aged 18 to 29 with alopecia areata. Some clones in this sample may be carry-over from other donors' samples. The chain joins TRBV12-3 or TRBV12-4 to TRBJ1-1, with 8 nucleotides matching TRBD1. As DNA, the CDR3 is TGTGCCAGCAGTCCTCTCAGGGGGCGCCGGGTTAGAGCTTTCTTT. As protein: CASSPLRGRRVRAFF.